A single sample is the source of the 18 T cell receptor beta chains below, sequenced in a study of technical replicates of blood from several donors. Here immunoSEQ multiplex PCR was the method, and the copy in TCRdb shows in-frame clones only, minus some. Counted here are approximately 41,000 clones, around 96% occurring once; the ten biggest clones make up about 0.38%. Input material: T cells isolated from PBMCs. The receptors shown here come from a human donor in good health.

J is TRBJ2-7 and V is TRBV5-1; 7 nucleotides agree with TRBD1. CDR3 length: 14 amino acids. Trimming at V came to 5 bases and at J to 3 bases, leaving 8 bases not matched to a gene. The germline V gene has CDR1 SGHRS and CDR2 YFSETQ. The CDR3 DNA is TGCGCCAGCAGGATGGGGGACAGACTCTACGAGCAGTACTTC. This codes for CASRMGDRLYEQYF.

V is TRBV7-3 and J is TRBJ2-7; 7 bases map to TRBD2. There are 16 residues in the CDR3. The V and J ends lost 5 bases and 7 bases, in that order; junction bases with no gene match: 17. Per the germline V gene, CDR1 is SGHTA and CDR2 is FQGTGA. This CDR3 is CASSLRGRSGIREQYF. The CDR3 DNA follows: TGTGCCAGCAGCCTTCGTGGGAGGAGCGGGATAAGGGAGCAGTACTTC.

This rearrangement joins TRBV9 to TRBJ2-3; weak D call: TRBD2 (7 bases). The V and J ends lost 2 bases and 6 bases respectively, with 16 bases between them. The CDR3 spans 15 residues. The germline CDR1 and CDR2 sequences are SGDLS and YYNGEE. CDR3 loop: CASSVGPGDYDTQYF. CDR3 bases: TGTGCCAGCAGCGTGGGACCAGGGGACTACGATACGCAGTATTTT.

The CDR3 spells CSVLTSGKETQYF. As DNA, the CDR3 is TGCAGCGTTCTTACTAGCGGTAAAGAGACCCAGTACTTC. The chain uses TRBV29-1 and TRBJ2-5; 8 bases agree with TRBD2. CDR3 size: 13 residues. J gave up 3 bases and V 5 bases, and 5 bases lay outside the gene matches. Germline V gene data show CDR1 as SQVTM and CDR2 as ANQGSEA.

V is TRBV11-2 and J is TRBJ2-6, with TRBD2 matching over 11 bases. Unmatched junction bases numbered 4, after V lost 1 base and J lost 2 bases. The CDR3 covers 18 residues. The germline V gene encodes CDR1 SGHAT and CDR2 FQNNGV. CDR3 coding DNA: TGTGCCAGCAGCTTAGCAAGGGGACTAGCGGCTGGGGCCAACGTCCTGACTTTC. Encoded protein: CASSLARGLAAGANVLTF.

The chain couples TRBV6-5 to TRBJ2-1, with a tentative D call TRBD1 (6 bases). This CDR3 spans 15 amino acids. CDR1 and CDR2 from the germline V gene are MNHEY and SVGAGI. The germline V and J ends were trimmed by 3 bases and 2 bases, with 11 bases remaining between them. CDR3 DNA sequence: TGTGCCAGCAGTTATAGGGACAACCCCTACAATGAGCAGTTCTTC. Its protein product is CASSYRDNPYNEQFF.

The chain couples TRBV27 to TRBJ1-2; 7 positions agree with TRBD1. This CDR3 contains 12 residues. CDR1 is MNHEY and CDR2 is SMNVEV in the germline V gene (reference sequence). The V gene end was trimmed by 2 bases and the J gene end by 8 bases; junction bases not matched to a gene: 2. CDR3 DNA sequence: TGTGCCAGCAGTTTAACAGGGGAGGGCTACACCTTC. Protein sequence: CASSLTGEGYTF.

This sequence joins TRBV4-2 and TRBJ1-3; a weak D match, TRBD1 (6 bases). CDR3 length equals 14 residues. V lost 4 bases and J 4 bases, leaving 11 bases between the germline ends. In germline, CDR1 is LGHNA, CDR2 YNFKEQ. The CDR3 spells CASSPLGGGNTIYF. DNA for the CDR3: TGTGCCAGCAGCCCCCTAGGGGGAGGAAACACCATATATTTT.

In its sample, this clone was seen once. The chain couples TRBV4-1 to TRBJ1-5; D perhaps matches TRBD1 (6 bases). Germline V gene sequence: CDR1 MGHRA, CDR2 YSYEKL. The germline V and J ends were trimmed by 1 base and 2 bases, with 9 bases remaining between them. The CDR3 length is 15 residues. The CDR3, as DNA: TGCGCCAGCAGCCAAGGGGGGCTCGGCAATCAGCCCCAGCATTTT. Its protein product is CASSQGGLGNQPQHF.

The CDR3 coding sequence is TGTGCCAGCAGTAGAGACAGGGAATGGCAGCCCCAGCATTTT. Amino acid sequence: CASSRDREWQPQHF. This chain joins TRBV6-6 and TRBJ1-5; 7 nucleotides match TRBD1. Germline V gene lookup returns CDR1 MNHNY and CDR2 SVGAGI (reference sequence). The CDR3 sequence is 14 residues long. V dropped 5 bases and J dropped 7; count of bases not matched to a gene: 8.

The chain couples TRBV6-5 to TRBJ1-2; 9 bases agree with TRBD1. Looked up from germline, CDR1 is MNHEY and CDR2 is SVGAGI. V shed 2 bases, J shed 6 bases, and the junction held 7 bases outside the gene matches. CDR3 length: 15 amino acids. CDR3 nucleotide sequence: TGTGCCAGCAGTTACGATTTGTGGACAGGGGATGGCTACACCTTC. This gives the protein CASSYDLWTGDGYTF.

This rearrangement joins TRBV7-8 to TRBJ2-7, with 11 bases that match TRBD2. Germline lookup yields CDR1 SGHVS and CDR2 FQNEAQ. The CDR3 spans 19 residues. The J segment lost 2 bases and the V segment lost 1 base, leaving 13 bases of the junction unmatched. DNA of the CDR3: TGTGCCAGCAGCTTAGAGACTAGCGGGATGGCTTTTGTCCCCTACGAGCAGTACTTC. This sequence encodes CASSLETSGMAFVPYEQYF.

The chain has TRBV4-3 and TRBJ2-3, with no clear D. Per the germline V gene, CDR1 is LGHNA and CDR2 is YSLEER. The length of the CDR3 is 14 residues. The V gene lost 1 base and the J gene lost 1 base, with 6 bases spanning the gap. CDR3 region: CASSQVRGTDTQYF. The DNA of the CDR3 is TGCGCCAGCAGCCAAGTGAGAGGCACAGATACGCAGTATTTT.

The genes are TRBV6-5 and TRBJ2-3; D is ambiguous. Per germline, CDR1 MNHEY and CDR2 SVGAGI. V was shortened by 2 bases and J by 6 bases, with 15 bases between the two germline ends. This CDR3 is 15 amino acids long. CDR3 residues: CASSYGARPPDTQYF. CDR3 in DNA: TGTGCCAGCAGTTACGGAGCGAGGCCCCCGGATACGCAGTATTTT.

The chain is built from TRBV7-9 and TRBJ2-7; D is undetermined. CDR1 SEHNR and CDR2 FQNEAQ come from the germline V gene (reference sequence). V shed 6 bases and J shed 4 bases, with 10 bases lying between them. The CDR3 has 12 amino acids. As DNA, the CDR3 is TGTGCCAGCAGTCTCCGTATTTACGAGCAGTACTTC. Translated, it gives CASSLRIYEQYF.

The chain uses TRBV27 and TRBJ1-2, with unresolved D. Germline loops: CDR1 MNHEY, CDR2 SMNVEV (reference sequence). Trimming took 1 base from V and 7 from J, leaving 13 bases between them. The CDR3 consists of 14 residues. CDR3 sequence reads: CASSLFWGEGGYTF. As DNA, the CDR3 is TGTGCCAGCAGTTTATTTTGGGGAGAGGGTGGCTACACCTTC.

This sequence joins TRBV7-9 and TRBJ2-1; D gene uncertain. CDR1 and CDR2 (germline): SEHNR, FQNEAQ (reference sequence). This CDR3 contains 13 residues. Deletions cut 4 bases from V and 7 bases from J, with 11 bases between. CDR3 DNA: TGTGCCAGCAGCTACGCCGGTGAAAATGAGCAGTTCTTC. It translates to CASSYAGENEQFF.

The V call is TRBV5-4, the J call TRBJ2-1, with 7 bases identical to TRBD2. This CDR3 has 15 amino acids. J was trimmed by 4 bases and V by 2 bases; bases with no gene match: 6. Germline V gives CDR1 SGHNT, CDR2 YYREEE (reference sequence). CDR3: CASSFGSGPYNEQFF. Written as DNA, the CDR3 is TGTGCCAGCAGCTTTGGTAGCGGGCCTTACAATGAGCAGTTCTTC.